These 7 T cell receptor beta chains were all obtained from the same sample, sequenced in a study of blood T cell dynamics during melanoma immunotherapy (dated by TCRdb to 2019 to 2021). Library preparation employed the immunoSEQ multiplex PCR assay. TCRdb stores this immuneACCESS table with in-frame sequences only. Part of the clones is absent; in the studies checked, under half of the shortfall reflects unresolved V genes, and no reason is known for the rest. The table for this sample lists fewer than 15,000 clones; around 90% of them were counted only once. The ten largest clones take up around 0.18% of the sample. What the time point label conveys for this sample: pre-treatment baseline. Material: effector memory CD8+ T cells from blood, obtained from a patient treated with checkpoint blockade. The receptors here all came from a human donor with melanoma.

This clone was seen only once. J is TRBJ2-4 and V is TRBV25-1, with 11 bases identical to TRBD1. The CDR3 is made up of 14 amino acids. Germline trimming cut 6 bases from V and 7 bases from J; bases unmatched to any gene: 5. Germline V gives CDR1 MGHDK, CDR2 SYGVNS. The CDR3 sequence is CASSGTGGINIQYF. Here the CDR3 DNA reads TGTGCCAGCAGCGGGACAGGGGGTATCAACATTCAGTACTTC.

The rearrangement uses TRBV2 and TRBJ1-1; D is perhaps TRBD1 (6 bases). The CDR3 contains 13 residues. V was clipped by 2 bases and J by 5 bases, with 9 bases between them. The germline V gene has CDR1 SNHLY and CDR2 FYNNEI. The CDR3 DNA reads as TGTGCCAGCAGTGAATGGGGGCTGACTGAAGCTTTCTTT. Protein product: CASSEWGLTEAFF.

V gene TRBV10-2 combines with J gene TRBJ2-7; D assignment may be TRBD1 or TRBD2 (5 bases each). With 6 bases removed from V and 1 base from J, the gap between germline ends came to 10 bases. CDR1 WSHSY and CDR2 SAAADI come from the germline V gene. The CDR3 covers 13 residues. CDR3 loop: CASRPGPSYEQYF. The CDR3 DNA follows: TGCGCCAGCAGACCGGGACCGTCCTACGAGCAGTACTTC.

The chain uses TRBV4-3 and TRBJ1-2, with TRBD1 as a possible D gene (5 bases). This CDR3 contains 15 residues. Germline assignment: CDR1 LGHNA and CDR2 YSLEER. V shed 0 bases and J shed 6 bases, with 14 bases lying between them. CDR3 coding DNA: TGCGCCAGCAGCCAAGACAGCAGGGATATCAATGGCTACACCTTC. Encoded protein: CASSQDSRDINGYTF.

The rearrangement links TRBV15 to TRBJ2-1, with D possibly matching TRBD2 (6 bases). This CDR3 has 15 residues. Trimming took off 3 bases at V and 12 bases at J, with 21 bases between the two ends. Germline loops: CDR1 LNHNV, CDR2 YYDKDF (reference sequence). CDR3: CATSSTAGPPAVQFF. Here the CDR3 DNA reads TGTGCCACCAGCAGCACCGCGGGGCCCCCCGCAGTGCAGTTCTTC.

J is TRBJ2-1 and V is TRBV6-5, with 14 bases aligning to TRBD2. With V trimmed by 8 bases and J by 3 bases, 3 bases remained unmatched. CDR1 MNHEY and CDR2 SVGAGI come from the germline V gene. The CDR3 runs 15 residues. The CDR3 DNA follows: TGTGCCAGCCGACTAGCGGGAGGGAACTACAATGAGCAGTTCTTC. Translated: CASRLAGGNYNEQFF.

The rearrangement links TRBV11-2 to TRBJ2-5; 7 positions agree with TRBD2. This CDR3 comprises 15 residues. The junction had 14 bases not matched to a gene; V was cut back by 8 bases and J by 5 bases. Germline CDR1 reads SGHAT; CDR2 reads FQNNGV. The CDR3: CASPGERDGEETQYF. CDR3 DNA sequence: TGTGCCAGCCCCGGGGAGCGGGACGGGGAGGAGACCCAGTACTTC.